The rows below give T cell receptor beta chains drawn from one sample of a study of blood T cell repertoires in COVID-19. Repertoires were generated with immunoSEQ multiplex PCR, while TCRdb's copy carries only in-frame clones and drops some. The sample includes over 110,000 clones, roughly 84% of them seen just once. Sequenced: PBMCs or T cells enriched from blood (not recorded which). These receptors were obtained from a man aged 40-49 years with acute COVID-19. CDR3s include the opening cysteine and the closing phenylalanine or tryptophan. D genes are given only for firm matches. Only some rows state a clone size, as once, few, many or a class for expanded clones.

j_gene,d_gene,abundance,v_gene,CDR3nt,CDR3aa
TRBJ1-3,.,.,TRBV9,TGTGCCAGCAGCGCCGACACCCCTGGAAACACCATATATTTT,CASSADTPGNTIYF
TRBJ2-3,.,.,TRBV29-1,TGCAGCGGACAGACTACAGATACGCAGTATTTT,CSGQTTDTQYF
TRBJ1-5,TRBD1,.,TRBV19,TGTGCCAGTAGGTTACAGGGGGATCAGCCCCAGCATTTT,CASRLQGDQPQHF
TRBJ2-3,TRBD2,.,TRBV4-1,TGCGCCTCTAGCGGGACCTCCCCAAGCACAGATACGCAGTATTTT,CASSGTSPSTDTQYF
TRBJ2-7,.,few,TRBV7-7,TGTGCCAGCAGCTTATTCGCAGGTGAATCCTACGAGCAGTACTTC,CASSLFAGESYEQYF
TRBJ2-4,.,.,TRBV28,TGTGCCAGCAGTTTTACCCCTGCCCGGGAAAGGGTTCAGTACTTC,CASSFTPARERVQYF
TRBJ2-1,.,.,TRBV27,TGTGCCAGCAGTTACGGGGGGCTGGCTGACAATGAGCAGTTCTTC,CASSYGGLADNEQFF
TRBJ2-2,TRBD2,.,TRBV2,TGTGCCAGCAGAATTACTCGTTTGCGGCCTAGCGGGAGATCCGGGGAGCTGTTTTTT,CASRITRLRPSGRSGELFF
TRBJ2-1,.,.,TRBV10-3,TGTGCCATCAGTGAGTCGGGGGACACGGCAGATGAGCAGTTCTTC,CAISESGDTADEQFF
TRBJ2-1,TRBD2,.,TRBV10-3,TGTGCCATGACTAGCGGCGTGGATGAGCAGTTCTTC,CAMTSGVDEQFF
TRBJ2-7,TRBD2,.,TRBV28,TGTGCCAGCAGTTACTTCGCTAGCGGGGGGGCCGGGTACGAGCAGTACTTC,CASSYFASGGAGYEQYF
TRBJ1-1,TRBD1,.,TRBV10-3,TGTGCCATCAGGGACCGTGGCCCAGGGGGCACTGAAGCTTTCTTT,CAIRDRGPGGTEAFF
TRBJ2-3,TRBD1,.,TRBV11-3,TGTGCCAGCAGCCCCGGGACAGGCATCGATGAAGATACGCAGTATTTT,CASSPGTGIDEDTQYF
TRBJ1-5,.,.,TRBV28,TGTGCCAGCAGTTTAAGAAGGGGGTTTATCAATCAGCCCCAGCATTTT,CASSLRRGFINQPQHF
TRBJ1-2,.,.,TRBV11-2,TGTGCCAGCAGCACAACGGCGGGGCAGGATGGCTACACCTTC,CASSTTAGQDGYTF
TRBJ2-7,.,few,TRBV29-1,TGCAGCGTGGCAGAAAAGGGGCGCTCCTACGAGCAGTACTTC,CSVAEKGRSYEQYF
TRBJ2-3,TRBD2,.,TRBV19,TGTGCCAGTAGTGACCTCGGGGGTAGCGGGGGGCCTGTGAGAGATACGCAGTATTTT,CASSDLGGSGGPVRDTQYF